This T cell receptor beta chain was sequenced for a study of early T cells in non-severe SARS-CoV-2 infection. Whole-study context: Sequencing of bulk RNA from unsorted whole blood was done, without chain pairing.

As regards this clonotype: What it binds is unknown.

Each cDNA molecule carried a unique molecular identifier. In TCRdb, the 5' RACE reads were re-called with MiXCR into one record per CDR3 protein. Found here are some 40,000 distinct CDR3 sequences, approximately 6.1% of them singletons; the top ten hold about 20%. Findings and limits, study-wide: Sequences matched to VDJdb favored anti-spike CD8 responses, while private and CD4 specificities were missed.

The CDR3 runs 18 residues. Germline CDR1 DFQATT, CDR2 SNEGSKA (reference sequence). Trimming took 5 bases from V and 3 from J; bases not matched to a gene: 19. The source is an adult who was a healthcare worker with PCR-confirmed SARS-CoV-2 infection or an uninfected control (not recorded which). The chain links TRBV20-1 to TRBJ2-5, with 9 bases identical to TRBD2. The sample was whole blood, taken at baseline. CDR3 region: CSADIAAGGPSREETQYF. CDR3 sequence (DNA): TGCAGTGCTGACATCGCAGCGGGAGGACCATCTAGAGAAGAGACCCAGTACTTC.